This T cell receptor beta chain was identified during a study of blood T cell repertoires in COVID-19. Overall study: The United States, Italy and Spain provided the acute and convalescent COVID-19 samples. Sample material is recorded as cDNA or gDNA derived from T cells, B-cell-depleted T cells, or PBMCs.

Each recovered donor of Cohort 3 presented with two negative PCRs, clearance, or symptom resolution. In the original analysis: Amplification of reference gene primers provided the estimated nucleated cell counts. Measured with immunoSEQ multiplex PCR; TCRdb has only the in-frame clones, and not every one. V and J calls plus clone size are reproduced from that table; the DNA served to infer D and trimming. The sample comprises around 330,000 clones, approximately 86% of which are singletons, and 8% to 9% rests with the top ten. CDR3 length: 15 amino acids. V dropped 2 bases and J dropped 2; count of bases not matched to a gene: 5. CDR1 is SGHKS, CDR2 YYEKEE, per germline (reference sequence).

This chain uses TRBV5-5 with TRBJ2-5; TRBD2 aligns across 8 bases. The TCR originated in a woman between 18 and 29 years old who had recovered from COVID-19. The sample consisted of PBMCs or T cells enriched from blood (not recorded which). The CDR3 is CASSFSGDLQETQYF. The CDR3 DNA follows: TGTGCCAGCAGCTTTAGCGGGGACCTGCAAGAGACCCAGTACTTC.